Listed below are T cell receptor beta chains from one sample, sequenced in a study of regulatory T cells in long-lasting Graves disease. MiXCR, applied by TCRdb to the multiplex PCR reads, yields one record per CDR3 protein. The profile shows about 470,000 distinct CDR3 sequences, around 20% of them singletons. The source material was peripheral blood mononuclear cells (PBMCs), sampled when the disease was refractory, from a patient treated with antithyroid drugs. These receptors were collected from a female donor with Graves disease. Both conserved end residues are part of each CDR3. The order of the fields is V gene, clone size, J gene, D gene, CDR3 DNA, CDR3 protein. The D gene is left open where the match is weak. Clone size is given for some rows only: seen once, a few or many times, or a class if the clone is expanded.

TRBV6-1,many,TRBJ2-7,TRBD2,TGTGCCACTTCGGGACTAGCGCCCTACGAGCAGTACTTC,CATSGLAPYEQYF
TRBV28,many,TRBJ2-7,NA,TGTGCCAGCAGTTACGGGCGGGATAATCGATACGAGCAGTACTTC,CASSYGRDNRYEQYF
TRBV4-3,many,TRBJ2-7,NA,TGCGCCAGCAGCCAAGGTGAAGGGTTCGACGAGCAGTACTTC,CASSQGEGFDEQYF
TRBV30,many,TRBJ1-2,NA,TGTGCCTTGTTCGGGGGCGGCTATGGCTACACCTTC,CALFGGGYGYTF
TRBV27,few,TRBJ1-6,NA,TGTGCCAGCAGTTTTCTTGGGTCACCCCTCCACTTT,CASSFLGSPLHF
TRBV28,many,TRBJ1-1,NA,TGTGCGGCGGGGCCATTCCAGGGTGAAGCTTTCTTT,CAAGPFQGEAFF
TRBV7-9,few,TRBJ2-7,NA,TGTGCCAGCAGCTTATGGGATATGGCCAGACAGATAAAGACCTACGAGCAGTACTTC,CASSLWDMARQIKTYEQYF
TRBV14,few,TRBJ2-7,NA,TGTGCCAGCAGCCAAGCCGCAGGGGACCTTTCCTACGAGCAGTACTTC,CASSQAAGDLSYEQYF
TRBV25-1,NA,TRBJ2-7,NA,TGTGCCAGCAGTGAACTTAGAAACTACGAGCAGTACTTC,CASSELRNYEQYF
TRBV11-2,few,TRBJ2-7,TRBD2,TGTGCCAGCAGCCCCCTAAGGGGAGGGCCTGTCGAGCAGTACTTC,CASSPLRGGPVEQYF
TRBV6-9,many,TRBJ2-5,NA,TGTGCCAGCAGTTACGGAGAGGCCGGACGGTTAGAGACCCAGTACTTC,CASSYGEAGRLETQYF
TRBV29-1,few,TRBJ1-2,NA,TGCAGCGTTGACAGCCAGCCGGTTCGGGGCTACACCTTC,CSVDSQPVRGYTF
TRBV6-1,NA,TRBJ2-5,NA,TGTGCCAGCAGTGATCAGGGGTCGCAAGAGACCCAGTACTTC,CASSDQGSQETQYF
TRBV4-1,NA,TRBJ2-2,TRBD2,TGCGCCAGCAGCAAGCGGGATCTCAACGGGGAGCTGTTTTTT,CASSKRDLNGELFF
TRBV12-5,NA,TRBJ2-5,NA,TGTGCTAGTGGTTTGGTACCAAGTGTCTCCGGGAATAAATACCAAGAGACCCAGTACTTC,CASGLVPSVSGNKYQETQYF
TRBV6-1,many,TRBJ1-1,NA,TGTGCCAGCAGTGAAATCTGGGGGAGGACTGAAGCTTTCTTT,CASSEIWGRTEAFF
TRBV29-1,few,TRBJ1-1,NA,TGCAGCGTTGAGCAAATCGGCGTGAACACTGAAGCTTTCTTT,CSVEQIGVNTEAFF
TRBV3-1,NA,TRBJ2-7,NA,TGTGCCAGCAGCCCTGGAGACATATACGAGCAGTACTTC,CASSPGDIYEQYF
TRBV20-1,many,TRBJ1-5,NA,TGCAGTGCTAGACGCCCGACAAGAAGCAATCAGCCCCAGCATTTT,CSARRPTRSNQPQHF
TRBV30,NA,TRBJ1-1,NA,TGTGCCTGGAGTTGGTTTGGCAGGGTAGATACTGAAGCTTTCTTT,CAWSWFGRVDTEAFF
TRBV18,NA,TRBJ1-6,NA,TGTGCCAGCTCGCGCGCCGGATCAACCAATTCACCCCTCCACTTT,CASSRAGSTNSPLHF
TRBV27,many,TRBJ1-5,TRBD1,TGTGCCAGCAGTCCTCGGACAGGGAATCAGCCCCAGCATTTT,CASSPRTGNQPQHF
TRBV10-3,many,TRBJ2-5,TRBD2,TGTGCCATCAGGGGGACTAGCGGGATAGAGACCCAGTACTTC,CAIRGTSGIETQYF
TRBV20-1,NA,TRBJ2-7,NA,TGCAGTGCCGGGGGGCGGGAGCTTACCTACGAGCAGTACTTC,CSAGGRELTYEQYF
TRBV5-8,NA,TRBJ1-2,TRBD1,TGTGCCAGCAGCTTAGTTCGACAGGGTTATGGCTACACCTTC,CASSLVRQGYGYTF
TRBV11-2,few,TRBJ1-1,NA,TGTGCCAGCAGCTTAGATCTTTTGGCAGGGGCCTCGTTTGAAGCTTCCTTT,CASSLDLLAGASFEASF
TRBV20-1,NA,TRBJ1-2,NA,TGCAGTGCTAGAGATAGGGCAGGGATCTCCTATGGCTACACCTTC,CSARDRAGISYGYTF
TRBV20-1,few,TRBJ2-5,TRBD2,TGCAGTGCTATTGGGACTAGCGGGAGGGCCGAGACCCAGTACTTC,CSAIGTSGRAETQYF
TRBV9,NA,TRBJ2-5,NA,TGTGCCAGCAGCGCCCTAGCGTGGCAGACCCAGTACTTC,CASSALAWQTQYF
TRBV6-5,many,TRBJ2-7,TRBD1,TGTGCCAGCAGTTTGGGACAGGCTACCTCCTACGAGCAGTACTTC,CASSLGQATSYEQYF
TRBV12-3/TRBV12-4,few,TRBJ2-6,NA,TGTGCCAGCAGCAATGATGGGGCCAACGTCCTGACTTTC,CASSNDGANVLTF
TRBV11-2,many,TRBJ2-7,TRBD2,TGTGCCAGCAGCGGACGCACTAGCGGGAGTCCTCTTTTGAGGTACGAGCAGTACTTC,CASSGRTSGSPLLRYEQYF
TRBV5-1,few,TRBJ2-3,NA,TGCGCCAGCAGCTTGGTCCTCAACACAGATACGCAGTATTTT,CASSLVLNTDTQYF
TRBV5-1,NA,TRBJ1-4,NA,TGCGCCAGCAGCCCTCAACCGGGAGTTAATGAAAAACTGTTTTTT,CASSPQPGVNEKLFF
TRBV6-2/TRBV6-3,NA,TRBJ2-1,NA,TGTGCCAGCAGTGGACTTGCCTTGAGCTCCTACAATGAGCAGTTCTTC,CASSGLALSSYNEQFF
TRBV5-4,NA,TRBJ2-5,TRBD1,TGTGCCAGCAGCGGAGCCGGGACAGGACAAGAGACCCAGTACTTC,CASSGAGTGQETQYF
TRBV6-2/TRBV6-3,few,TRBJ1-2,NA,TGTGCCAGCAGTTACAATGGGGGACTGGACTATGGCTACACCTTC,CASSYNGGLDYGYTF
TRBV7-2,many,TRBJ1-6,NA,TGTGCCAGCAGCTTAGGAGGGGGAGAGTATAATTCACCCCTCCACTTT,CASSLGGGEYNSPLHF
TRBV29-1,many,TRBJ1-6,NA,TGCAGCGCCGGGACGCAAGATGGTTCACCCCTCCACTTT,CSAGTQDGSPLHF
TRBV20-1,few,TRBJ2-2,NA,TGCAGTGCTGGAACTGCTCGACTAGCGAACACCGGGGAGCTGTTTTTT,CSAGTARLANTGELFF
TRBV7-2,many,TRBJ2-4,NA,TGTGCCAGCAGCCTTACCGTGGGGGGCGGGGGAAACATTCAGTACTTC,CASSLTVGGGGNIQYF
TRBV28,many,TRBJ2-7,NA,TGTGCCAGCAATAGCAAGTCTGAGCAGTACTTC,CASNSKSEQYF
TRBV19,NA,TRBJ2-1,NA,TGTGCCAGTAGTATGGGTCCGGGCCAGAGCTCCTACAATGAGCAGTTCTTC,CASSMGPGQSSYNEQFF
TRBV15,NA,TRBJ2-3,TRBD2,TGTGCCACCAGCAGAGCCCTAGCGGGCCACGTCCGGGGTGATACGCAGTATTTT,CATSRALAGHVRGDTQYF
TRBV6-1,many,TRBJ1-1,NA,TGTGCCAGCAGTGCTTGGGATACGGGGAACACTGAAGCTTTCTTT,CASSAWDTGNTEAFF
TRBV2,few,TRBJ2-1,TRBD1,TGTGCCAGCAGTGAAGACCTCGGACAGGGCCAGTTCTTC,CASSEDLGQGQFF
TRBV27,NA,TRBJ1-1,NA,TGTGCCAGCAGTTTAAGGGGGGTTGGCACTGAAGCTTTCTTT,CASSLRGVGTEAFF
TRBV28,many,TRBJ2-7,TRBD2,TGTGCCAGCAGTTCTATTCTGACTAGCGGGGTCTACGAGCAGTACTTC,CASSSILTSGVYEQYF
TRBV3-1,NA,TRBJ1-1,TRBD1,TGTGCCAGCAGTGAGACAGGGGACCACACTGAAGCTTTCTTT,CASSETGDHTEAFF
TRBV20-1,few,TRBJ2-7,NA,TGCAGTGCTAGAGATGACCGCTACGAGCAGTACTTC,CSARDDRYEQYF
TRBV7-9,many,TRBJ1-6,NA,TGTGCCAGCAGCAACCAGACCCCGGGACGGAATTCACCCCTCCACTTT,CASSNQTPGRNSPLHF
TRBV6-5,many,TRBJ2-5,NA,TGTGCCAGCAGTTACGGGACGGGATGGGAGACCCAGTACTTC,CASSYGTGWETQYF
TRBV27,many,TRBJ1-6,TRBD1,TGTGCCAGCAGTCGGGACAGTCCCATTTCACCCCTCCACTTT,CASSRDSPISPLHF
TRBV11-2,many,TRBJ1-1,TRBD1,TGTGCCAGCAGCTTCGAGGGGGCGGACACTGAAGCTTTCTTT,CASSFEGADTEAFF
TRBV28,few,TRBJ1-5,NA,TGTGTCAGCAGTTTATCAGGGATCTCCACGCAGCCCCAGCATTTT,CVSSLSGISTQPQHF